These 13 T cell receptor beta chains originate from one sample sequenced in a study of pediatric ulcerative colitis. Generated by immunoSEQ multiplex PCR, the TCRdb table keeps only in-frame clones and is missing some. The table has over 10,000 clones, more than 70% seen once. The rectum was sampled with one to two pinch biopsies at colonoscopy. Sequencing was performed on gut tissue. The receptors here all came from a boy between 10 and 17 years old who was a control in a study of pediatric ulcerative colitis.

This chain joins TRBV5-4 and TRBJ2-1; D is undetermined. Trimming took 0 bases from V and 0 from J, leaving 7 bases between them. The CDR3 totals 15 residues. Germline V gives CDR1 SGHNT, CDR2 YYREEE (reference sequence). The CDR3 protein is CASSLVGPSYNEQFF. CDR3 in DNA: TGTGCCAGCAGCTTGGTTGGACCCTCCTACAATGAGCAGTTCTTC. Based on the CDR3 plus reference TRBV5-4 and TRBJ2-1, the full variable domain is ETGVTQSPTHLIKTRGQQVTLRCSSQSGHNTVSWYQQALGQGPQFIFQYYREEENGRGNFPPRFSGLQFPNYSSELNVNALELDDSALYLCASSLVGPSYNEQFFGPGTRLTVL.

This clone came up a few times. The V and J genes are TRBV7-9 and TRBJ2-7, with a tentative D call TRBD1 (6 bases). The V end lost 1 base, the J end lost 5 bases, and 9 bases lay between the germline ends. Germline assignment: CDR1 SEHNR and CDR2 FQNEAQ (reference sequence). This CDR3 is built from 13 residues. CDR3 sequence reads: CASSLGGHNEQYF. In nucleotides, the CDR3 is TGTGCCAGCAGCTTAGGGGGGCACAACGAGCAGTACTTC.

The V call is TRBV14, the J call TRBJ1-2; D is undetermined. The germline V and J ends were trimmed by 0 bases and 8 bases, with 10 bases remaining between them. This CDR3 region has 13 residues. Germline loops: CDR1 SGHDN, CDR2 FVKESK. The chain's CDR3 is CASSQEIGQGYTF. CDR3 bases: TGTGCCAGCAGCCAAGAGATAGGGCAAGGCTACACCTTC.

This chain joins TRBV9 and TRBJ2-7; 8 bases map to TRBD2. From germline, CDR1 is SGDLS and CDR2 YYNGEE. The CDR3 runs to 15 residues. Trimming removed 0 bases from V and 1 base from J; junction bases left unmatched: 3. CDR3 DNA sequence: TGTGCCAGCAGCGTAGATGGCGGGAGGTCCTACGAGCAGTACTTC. Translating gives CASSVDGGRSYEQYF.

This clone came up a few times. The V and J genes are TRBV2 and TRBJ1-5; 9 bases fit TRBD1. J was trimmed by 6 bases and V by 6 bases; bases with no gene match: 6. Germline V gene data show CDR1 as SNHLY and CDR2 as FYNNEI. The CDR3 runs 14 residues. CDR3 DNA sequence: TGTGCCAGCAGCAAACAGGGGGCGGGTCAGCCCCAGCATTTT. Translated: CASSKQGAGQPQHF.

V and J are TRBV9 and TRBJ1-5, with 8 bases identical to TRBD1. CDR1 SGDLS and CDR2 YYNGEE come from the germline V gene. Losses at the gene ends were 3 bases for V and 9 bases for J; bases not matched to a gene: 8. CDR3 size: 14 residues. DNA for the CDR3: TGTGCCAGCAGCGCAGGGACAGGAGCAGTGCCCCAGCATTTT. Translated: CASSAGTGAVPQHF.

The CDR3 reads CASSLVLSGVEKLFF. CDR3 nucleotides: TGTGCCAGCAGCTTAGTCTTGTCGGGGGTTGAAAAACTGTTTTTT. V gene TRBV7-9 combines with J gene TRBJ1-4; the D gene is possibly TRBD1 (5 bases). CDR1 is SEHNR and CDR2 is FQNEAQ in the germline V gene (reference sequence). Deletions cut 1 base from V and 7 bases from J, with 13 bases between. The CDR3 loop spans 15 amino acids.

The rearrangement uses TRBV19 and TRBJ2-1; TRBD1 agrees at 10 bases. CDR1 LNHDA and CDR2 SQIVND come from the germline V gene (reference sequence). This CDR3 region has 16 residues. With V trimmed by 6 bases and J by 6 bases, 11 bases remained unmatched. The CDR3 DNA sequence: TGTGCCAGTAGCTTACTCGACAGGGGGCCTACCAATGAGCAGTTCTTC. Translated: CASSLLDRGPTNEQFF.

The chain has TRBV7-8 and TRBJ2-1; 8 bases fit TRBD2. The CDR3 sequence is 20 residues long. Germline lookup yields CDR1 SGHVS and CDR2 FQNEAQ. V dropped 6 bases and J dropped 3; count of bases not matched to a gene: 22. The CDR3 sequence: CASRNRPGLGDIFLYNEQFF. CDR3 nucleotides: TGTGCCAGCAGGAACCGACCGGGACTAGGGGACATTTTCCTCTACAATGAGCAGTTCTTC.

This chain uses TRBV19 with TRBJ2-3; D gene ambiguous. The CDR3 contains 12 residues. Germline assignment: CDR1 LNHDA and CDR2 SQIVND (reference sequence). Trimming pared 4 bases from V and 6 bases from J, leaving 8 bases between. CDR3 nucleotides: TGTGCCAGTAGTAATTTTCTTGATACGCAGTATTTT. Translation gives CASSNFLDTQYF.

The chain uses TRBV4-1 and TRBJ2-1; no definite D call. The length of the CDR3 is 13 residues. The germline V gene encodes CDR1 MGHRA and CDR2 YSYEKL. The V end was cut by 4 bases, the J end by 10 bases, with 14 bases between. DNA of the CDR3: TGCGCCAGCAGCCCCTCTGCTCGACGAGAGCAGTTCTTC. Its protein product is CASSPSARREQFF.

The V and J genes are TRBV5-8 and TRBJ2-1; tentative D call: TRBD1 (5 bases). The ends were cut back, 1 base at V and 8 bases at J, with 16 bases in the middle. CDR1 is SGHTS, CDR2 YDEGEE, per germline. The CDR3 consists of 15 residues. CDR3 coding DNA: TGTGCCAGCAGCTTGCTGGGGCGGTTAAGGGATGAGCAGTTCTTC. This translates into CASSLLGRLRDEQFF.

V is TRBV12-2 and J is TRBJ2-7; the listed D gene, TRBD1, was not tested against the DNA. TRBV12-2 is classified as a pseudogene. The CDR3 runs 15 residues. The CDR3 sequence: CASRLPWTGDYEQYV. The CDR3 coding sequence is TGTGCAAGTCGCTTACCCTGGACAGGGGACTACGAGCAGTACGTC.